This T cell receptor (beta chain) appears in the sequencing data of a study of response to subunit inactivated influenza vaccine. Notes on the study in general: The authors suggested that few new T cells are recruited per seasonal influenza vaccination.

Via MiXCR, TCRdb re-called the RT-PCR reads, giving one row per CDR3 protein. Of hundreds of thousands of distinct CDR3 sequences in the sample, about 14% were seen once. With V trimmed by 0 bases and J by 4 bases, 7 bases remained unmatched. CDR1 is SGHTA and CDR2 is FQGNSA in the germline V gene. This CDR3 is 16 amino acids long. On this clonotype: As yet, its antigen is unknown.

The source material was PBMCs from blood, sampled 14 days before vaccination. The clonotype comes from a man aged 50 to 59 who received an inactivated influenza vaccine. V gene TRBV7-2 combines with J gene TRBJ2-5; 8 bases match TRBD1. The CDR3 nucleotides read TGTGCCAGCAGCTTAGCGGTTGGACAGGGTCTAGAGACCCAGTACTTC. It yields the protein CASSLAVGQGLETQYF.